The 14 T cell receptor beta chains given below trace back to one sample, sequenced in a study of blood T cell repertoires in COVID-19. Produced via immunoSEQ multiplex PCR; TCRdb's table is partial and in-frame only. The sample holds about 130,000 clones, 88% seen once. Material: peripheral blood. Receptors were obtained from a man between 50 and 59 years old with acute or convalescent COVID-19.

This rearrangement joins TRBV9 to TRBJ2-7, with TRBD1 identical over 7 bases. The V segment lost 4 bases and the J segment 1 base; nucleotides outside the gene matches: 14. CDR1 and CDR2 from the germline V gene are SGDLS and YYNGEE. The CDR3 has 17 amino acids. Written as DNA, the CDR3 is TGTGCCAGCAGCCCCCGGGATAACAGGGGCCCTTCCTACGAGCAGTACTTC. Its protein is CASSPRDNRGPSYEQYF.

The V and J genes are TRBV19 and TRBJ1-5; 7 nucleotides agree with TRBD1. Germline lookup yields CDR1 LNHDA and CDR2 SQIVND (reference sequence). J gave up 7 bases and V 5 bases, and 8 bases lay outside the gene matches. The CDR3 is 14 residues long. The DNA of the CDR3 is TGTGCCAGTAGTGAGACAGGGACGGGCCAGCCCCAGCATTTT. It specifies CASSETGTGQPQHF.

The J gene is TRBJ2-1, the V gene TRBV27; no reliable D call. The CDR3 contains 12 residues. The V gene's germline CDR1 is MNHEY and CDR2 SMNVEV (reference sequence). Trimming stripped 6 bases from V and 6 bases from J, with 9 bases between. The DNA for the CDR3 is TGTGCCAGCAGGGCGCCGGGCAATGAGCAGTTCTTC. This codes for CASRAPGNEQFF.

The rearrangement joins TRBV7-2 to TRBJ2-2, with a weak D call TRBD2 (5 bases). Germline assignment: CDR1 SGHTA and CDR2 FQGNSA. The CDR3 totals 16 residues. V was shortened by 5 bases and J by 2 bases, with 15 bases between the two germline ends. DNA for the CDR3: TGTGCCAGCAGCCTAAACGAGCGGATTAACACCGGGGAGCTGTTTTTT. Translation gives CASSLNERINTGELFF.

The chain is built from TRBV6-5 and TRBJ2-7, with 8 bases aligning to TRBD1. The V gene end was trimmed by 8 bases and the J gene end by 0 bases; junction bases not matched to a gene: 3. The CDR3 covers 13 residues. CDR1 MNHEY and CDR2 SVGAGI come from the germline V gene. The DNA for the CDR3 is TGTGCCAGCCGAGGACAGGGCTCCTACGAGCAGTACTTC. Translation gives CASRGQGSYEQYF.

This chain joins TRBV5-1 and TRBJ1-3; possibly TRBD1 for D (5 bases). V lost 0 bases and J 0 bases, leaving 10 bases between the germline ends. There are 16 residues in the CDR3. CDR1 is SGHRS, CDR2 YFSETQ, per germline. The CDR3 DNA sequence: TGCGCCAGCAGCTTGGAGGGGTCGGCCTCTGGAAACACCATATATTTT. It is translated as CASSLEGSASGNTIYF. The full variable domain, in which reference TRBV5-1 and TRBJ1-3 provide the parts outside the CDR3, is KAGVTQTPRYLIKTRGQQVTLSCSPISGHRSVSWYQQTPGQGLQFLFEYFSETQRNKGNFPGRFSGRQFSNSRSEMNVSTLELGDSALYLCASSLEGSASGNTIYFGEGSWLTVV.

The chain is built from TRBV11-3 and TRBJ2-2; no definite D call. The CDR3 covers 15 residues. Looked up from germline, CDR1 is SGHNT and CDR2 is YENEEA. Trimming stripped 1 base from V and 4 bases from J, with 10 bases between. The CDR3 is CASSLGSLSTGELFF. The CDR3 DNA reads TGTGCCAGCAGCTTAGGTAGCCTATCCACCGGGGAGCTGTTTTTT.

The rearrangement links TRBV10-3 to TRBJ1-1; D is possibly TRBD1 (5 bases). Germline V gene lookup returns CDR1 ENHRY and CDR2 SYGVKD. This CDR3 is built from 17 residues. V shed 3 bases and J shed 14 bases, with 31 bases lying between them. CDR3 in amino acids: CAISDNPTGTARPRGFF. CDR3 DNA sequence: TGTGCCATCAGTGATAACCCAACCGGGACTGCTCGCCCTAGGGGCTTCTTT.

The J gene is TRBJ1-1, the V gene TRBV18; TRBD1 is a possible D gene (6 bases). The V and J ends lost 7 bases and 6 bases respectively, with 15 bases between them. The CDR3 totals 13 residues. CDR1 and CDR2 from the germline V gene are KGHSH and LQKENI. CDR3: CASFSGVFSEAFF. CDR3 coding DNA: TGTGCCAGCTTTTCAGGGGTTTTCTCTGAAGCTTTCTTT.

The J gene is TRBJ1-4, the V gene TRBV21-1. TRBV21-1 is tagged as a pseudogene. This CDR3 is 18 amino acids long. The CDR3 sequence is CASSREAAVPATNEKLFF. CDR3 sequence (DNA): TGTGCCAGCAGCCGAGAAGCGGCCGTCCCCGCAACTAATGAAAAACTGTTTTTT.

The chain joins TRBV19 to TRBJ1-2, with D perhaps matching TRBD1 (5 bases). Looked up from germline, CDR1 is LNHDA and CDR2 is SQIVND (reference sequence). Deletions cut 5 bases from V and 0 bases from J, with 16 bases between. This CDR3 has 16 amino acids. The CDR3 reads CASSPRAGLTNYGYTF. CDR3 nucleotide sequence: TGTGCCAGTAGTCCAAGGGCGGGGCTGACTAACTATGGCTACACCTTC. Supplemented by reference TRBV19 and TRBJ1-2, the full variable domain reads DGGITQSPKYLFRKEGQNVTLSCEQNLNHDAMYWYRQDPGQGLRLIYYSQIVNDFQKGDIAEGYSVSREKKESFPLTVTSAQKNPTAFYLCASSPRAGLTNYGYTFGSGTRLTVV.

The chain recombines TRBV11-2 with TRBJ2-3; 13 bases align to TRBD2. Germline V CDR1 and CDR2: SGHAT, FQNNGV. The CDR3 length is 18 residues. V lost 4 bases to trimming and J lost 7 bases; unmatched junction nucleotides: 14. In DNA form, the CDR3 reads TGTGCCAGCAGCTCCGGAGGCGGAACTAGCGGGGGGGGAAATACGCAGTATTTT. It is translated as CASSSGGGTSGGGNTQYF.

This chain connects TRBV27 to TRBJ2-7; tentatively, D is TRBD1 (6 bases). Germline-derived CDR1 and CDR2 are MNHEY and SMNVEV (reference sequence). The CDR3 loop spans 12 amino acids. V lost 8 bases and J lost 7, with 15 bases in between. The CDR3 protein is CASGNLGQEQYF. The CDR3, as DNA: TGTGCCAGCGGAAATCTAGGACAGGAGCAGTACTTC.

This chain links TRBV19 with TRBJ2-5, with TRBD2 matching 11 bases. CDR3 length: 13 amino acids. The germline V gene encodes CDR1 LNHDA and CDR2 SQIVND (reference sequence). The ends lost 4 bases at V and 6 bases at J; junction bases unmatched: 1. CDR3 coding DNA: TGTGCCAGTAGTACGACTAGCGGGAAGACCCAGTACTTC. This gives the protein CASSTTSGKTQYF.